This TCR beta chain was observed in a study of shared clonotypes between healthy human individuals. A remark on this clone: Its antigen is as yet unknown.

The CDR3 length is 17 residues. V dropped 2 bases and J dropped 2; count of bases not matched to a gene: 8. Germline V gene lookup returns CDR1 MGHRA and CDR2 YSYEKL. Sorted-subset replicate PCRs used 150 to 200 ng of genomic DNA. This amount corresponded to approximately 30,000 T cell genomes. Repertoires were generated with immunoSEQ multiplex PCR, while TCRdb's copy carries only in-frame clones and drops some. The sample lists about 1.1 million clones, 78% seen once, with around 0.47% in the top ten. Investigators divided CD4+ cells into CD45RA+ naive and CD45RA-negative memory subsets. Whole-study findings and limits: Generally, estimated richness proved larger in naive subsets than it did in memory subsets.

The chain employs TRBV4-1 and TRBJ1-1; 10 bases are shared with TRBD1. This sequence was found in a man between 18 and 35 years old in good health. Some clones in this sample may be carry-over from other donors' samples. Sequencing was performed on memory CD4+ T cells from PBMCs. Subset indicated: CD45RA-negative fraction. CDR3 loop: CASSQRLLTGGNTEAFF. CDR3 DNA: TGCGCCAGCAGCCAACGTCTTTTGACAGGGGGCAACACTGAAGCTTTCTTT.